A single sample gave rise to the 24 T cell receptor beta chains below, sequenced in a study of blood T cell repertoires in COVID-19. TCRdb's copy holds only in-frame clones and misses some; the assay was immunoSEQ multiplex PCR. The sample contains over 55,000 clones, 91% of which appear only once. The sequencing sample was made of peripheral blood. The source of these receptors is a man in his 60s with acute or convalescent COVID-19.

This rearrangement joins TRBV6-4 to TRBJ2-3, with 8 nucleotides matching TRBD1. The junction had 8 bases not matched to a gene; V was cut back by 3 bases and J by 3 bases. Germline CDR1 is MRHNA and CDR2 is SNTAGT. This CDR3 has 16 residues. Here the CDR3 DNA reads TGTGCCAGCAGTGAGGTGACAGGGGAAAGGACAGATACGCAGTATTTT. It encodes CASSEVTGERTDTQYF.

The V gene is TRBV9, the J gene TRBJ1-4; D is unclear. The CDR3 runs 14 residues. Trimming took 0 bases from V and 5 from J, leaving 8 bases between them. Germline-derived CDR1 and CDR2 are SGDLS and YYNGEE. The CDR3 reads CASSVAGENEKLFF. Here the CDR3 DNA reads TGTGCCAGCAGCGTAGCTGGGGAGAATGAAAAACTGTTTTTT.

This clone was seen more than once but under ten times. The CDR3 coding sequence is TGTGCCAGCAGCAAAGTTTTGTTTCGGGGGGTTAATGAAAAACTGTTTTTT. Translating it yields CASSKVLFRGVNEKLFF. The chain uses TRBV21-1 and TRBJ1-4. TRBV21-1 is tagged as a pseudogene. The length of the CDR3 is 17 residues.

This clone was recorded only once. V gene TRBV14 combines with J gene TRBJ1-1; 7 bases align to TRBD1. In germline, CDR1 is SGHDN, CDR2 FVKESK. This CDR3 comprises 16 residues. J lost 1 base, V lost 4 bases, and 9 bases had no gene match. CDR3 sequence: CASSPIPGQQNTEAFF. DNA of the CDR3: TGTGCCAGCAGCCCTATTCCGGGACAGCAGAACACTGAAGCTTTCTTT.

The chain links TRBV29-1 to TRBJ1-3, with no clear D. The CDR3 is 14 amino acids. V gave up 7 bases and J gave up 0 bases, with 13 bases separating them. Germline CDR1 SQVTM, CDR2 ANQGSEA. CDR3 protein: CSASVGSSGNTIYF. The CDR3 nucleotides read TGCAGCGCCTCAGTTGGCAGCTCTGGAAACACCATATATTTT.

This clone was picked up one time. This chain uses TRBV6-2 or TRBV6-3 with TRBJ1-5; 9 bases map to TRBD1. Germline loops: CDR1 MNHEY, CDR2 SVGEGT. The CDR3 covers 16 residues. Trimming took 2 bases from V and 2 from J; bases not matched to a gene: 4. This CDR3 reads CASSYPQGAGNQPQHF. In nucleotides, the CDR3 is TGTGCCAGCAGTTACCCACAGGGGGCCGGCAATCAGCCCCAGCATTTT.

The V and J genes are TRBV6-2 or TRBV6-3 and TRBJ2-2, with a possible D match to TRBD2 (6 bases). CDR1 is MNHEY and CDR2 is SVGEGT in the germline V gene. The CDR3 covers 14 residues. V lost 6 bases, J lost 4 bases, and 12 bases lay in between. The DNA for the CDR3 is TGTGCCAGCAGCCGGGACTCCTCCACCGGGGAGCTGTTTTTT. This encodes CASSRDSSTGELFF.

The chain is built from TRBV5-1 and TRBJ1-1; D remains unclear. There are 16 residues in the CDR3. Germline-derived CDR1 and CDR2 are SGHRS and YFSETQ. V gave up 0 bases and J gave up 5 bases, with 17 bases separating them. The CDR3 bases are TGCGCCAGCAGCTTGGCGGTGGGCCGGGGTCGGACTGAAGCTTTCTTT. It encodes CASSLAVGRGRTEAFF.

The chain carries TRBV15 and TRBJ1-2; a possible D gene is TRBD1 (6 bases). V was cut by 0 bases and J by 6 bases, with 26 bases left in between. Germline loops: CDR1 LNHNV, CDR2 YYDKDF (reference sequence). The CDR3 runs 19 residues. The CDR3 region has the DNA TGTGCCACCAGCAGAGAACGAAACACTGGAACAGGGTCTCGGCATGGCTACACCTTC. It codes for CATSRERNTGTGSRHGYTF.

V usage is TRBV27 and J usage is TRBJ1-2; D uncertain. V was shortened by 2 bases and J by 4 bases, with 11 bases between the two germline ends. The V gene's germline CDR1 is MNHEY and CDR2 SMNVEV (reference sequence). This CDR3 is 14 amino acids long. DNA for the CDR3: TGTGCCAGCAGTTTAATGGCGGGAGCCTATGGCTACACCTTC. Translation: CASSLMAGAYGYTF.

The chain couples TRBV19 to TRBJ1-2; 7 positions match TRBD1. CDR3 size: 14 residues. The J segment lost 5 bases and the V segment lost 4 bases, leaving 7 bases of the junction unmatched. Germline CDR1 and CDR2: LNHDA and SQIVND (reference sequence). The chain's CDR3 is CASSRDSRIYGYTF. The DNA of the CDR3 is TGTGCCAGTAGTAGGGACAGTAGAATATATGGCTACACCTTC.

This clone was detected only once. V usage is TRBV5-8 and J usage is TRBJ2-5; TRBD2 matches at 7 bases. This CDR3 contains 16 residues. Germline CDR1 reads SGHTS; CDR2 reads YDEGEE. Unmatched junction bases numbered 13, after V lost 4 bases and J lost 4 bases. The CDR3 DNA is TGTGCCAGCAGCCCTACGGGATCAGGCGGGAGAGAGACCCAGTACTTC. It encodes CASSPTGSGGRETQYF.

This sequence joins TRBV10-3 and TRBJ1-5; 9 nucleotides align to TRBD1. The germline V gene has CDR1 ENHRY and CDR2 SYGVKD. The V and J ends lost 2 bases and 4 bases, in that order; junction bases with no gene match: 12. The CDR3 loop spans 18 amino acids. The CDR3 reads CAISENHLLGTGNQPQHF. CDR3 coding DNA: TGTGCCATCAGTGAGAACCACCTCCTCGGGACAGGGAATCAGCCCCAGCATTTT.

Here the CDR3 DNA reads TGTGCCAGTAGGGTACACCACGAACCTGAAGCTTTCTTT. As protein: CASRVHHEPEAFF. The chain is built from TRBV19 and TRBJ1-1, with D uncertain. The CDR3 is made up of 13 amino acids. The V end lost 6 bases, the J end lost 6 bases, and 14 bases lay between the germline ends. Germline V lookup: CDR1 LNHDA, CDR2 SQIVND (reference sequence).

CDR3 bases: TGTGCCAGCAGCCAGGTCGCTCTGGTGGCTAACACCTTC. It is translated as CASSQVALVANTF. The V call is TRBV7-2, the J call TRBJ1-2; no clear D. The CDR3 loop spans 13 amino acids. Germline-derived CDR1 and CDR2 are SGHTA and FQGNSA. Deletions cut 5 bases from V and 12 bases from J, with 19 bases between.

This chain links TRBV5-6 with TRBJ2-7; D may be TRBD1 (6 bases). The CDR3 loop spans 16 amino acids. Trimming removed 0 bases at V and 2 bases at J, with 15 bases between. Germline CDR1 reads SGHDT; CDR2 reads YYEEEE. Written as DNA, the CDR3 is TGTGCCAGCAGCTTGGCCTGGGCAGGGGTTGCCTACGAGCAGTACTTC. Encoded protein: CASSLAWAGVAYEQYF.

This clone was picked up one time. The gene calls are TRBV13 and TRBJ2-7; the D is unclear. The V gene lost 2 bases and the J gene lost 5 bases, with 7 bases spanning the gap. CDR1 and CDR2 from the germline V gene are PRHDT and FYEKMQ (reference sequence). The CDR3 sequence is 12 residues long. CDR3 bases: TGTGCCAGCAGCTTAACACACGACGAGCAGTACTTC. It is translated as CASSLTHDEQYF.

The chain uses TRBV29-1 and TRBJ1-4; the D is unclear. Trimming pared 7 bases from V and 0 bases from J, leaving 15 bases between. The CDR3 spans 15 residues. Germline V gives CDR1 SQVTM, CDR2 ANQGSEA. The CDR3 spells CSARSRLATNEKLFF. CDR3 sequence (DNA): TGCAGCGCCCGGTCCCGCCTCGCAACTAATGAAAAACTGTTTTTT.

This rearrangement joins TRBV4-3 to TRBJ1-3, with D possibly being TRBD1 (5 bases). CDR3 size: 15 residues. Germline CDR1 is LGHNA and CDR2 is YSLEER. V was clipped by 0 bases and J by 3 bases, with 9 bases between them. CDR3 protein: CASSQDTGDGNTIYF. The CDR3 nucleotides are TGCGCCAGCAGCCAAGATACGGGGGATGGAAACACCATATATTTT.

The V call is TRBV18, the J call TRBJ1-2, with D maybe TRBD1 (5 bases). Trimming stripped 2 bases from V and 6 bases from J, with 10 bases between. The CDR3 has 13 amino acids. Germline CDR1 and CDR2: KGHSH and LQKENI. The CDR3 reads CASSPRGEDGYTF. In DNA form, the CDR3 reads TGTGCCAGCTCACCAAGGGGCGAGGATGGCTACACCTTC.

This clone came up a few times. The J gene is TRBJ2-7, the V gene TRBV7-2, with TRBD1 matching over 12 bases. The CDR3 totals 19 residues. Trimming took 2 bases from V and 5 from J; bases not matched to a gene: 16. The germline CDR1 and CDR2 sequences are SGHTA and FQGNSA. This CDR3 reads CASSLRKPGQGAKFDEQYF. CDR3 DNA sequence: TGTGCCAGCAGCTTAAGGAAACCGGGACAGGGGGCAAAATTCGACGAGCAGTACTTC.

The J gene is TRBJ1-5, the V gene TRBV9; the D gene is possibly TRBD1 (5 bases). Germline CDR1 SGDLS, CDR2 YYNGEE. The CDR3 runs 15 residues. V was clipped by 4 bases and J by 5 bases, with 16 bases between them. CDR3 sequence: CASSLSGGEDQPQHF. CDR3 bases: TGTGCCAGCAGCCTAAGTGGAGGGGAGGATCAGCCCCAGCATTTT.

The genes are TRBV29-1 and TRBJ2-3; D unclear. The V gene's germline CDR1 is SQVTM and CDR2 ANQGSEA. The length of the CDR3 is 14 residues. The V gene lost 7 bases and the J gene lost 2 bases, with 16 bases spanning the gap. The CDR3 sequence is CSALKSANTDTQYF. The CDR3 region has the DNA TGCAGCGCCTTGAAATCTGCGAACACAGATACGCAGTATTTT.

This clone was picked up one time. This rearrangement joins TRBV7-2 to TRBJ2-2; weak D call: TRBD2 (6 bases). The length of the CDR3 is 16 residues. Trimming stripped 0 bases from V and 7 bases from J, with 15 bases between. Germline CDR1 and CDR2: SGHTA and FQGNSA. The CDR3 bases are TGTGCCAGCAGCTTAGCAATTGGTGGAGCGGGCGGGGAGCTGTTTTTT. Translation gives CASSLAIGGAGGELFF. Full variable domain (rest looked up from reference TRBV7-2 and TRBJ2-2): GAGVSQSPSNKVTEKGKDVELRCDPISGHTALYWYRQSLGQGLEFLIYFQGNSAPDKSGLPSDRFSAERTGGSVSTLTIQRTQQEDSAVYLCASSLAIGGAGGELFFGEGSRLTVL.